These T cell receptor beta chains were read from a single sample in a study. TCRdb re-called the RT-PCR reads through MiXCR, storing one row per CDR3 protein. The data contain about 680,000 distinct CDR3 sequences, 14% of them singletons. What was sequenced was memory CD4+ T cells from blood. The receptors were gathered from a female donor in good health, serving as a healthy control. CDR3s include the opening cysteine and the closing phenylalanine or tryptophan. Fields, in order: D gene, clone size, J gene, V gene, CDR3 protein, CDR3 DNA. A D gene is named only where the DNA matches it firmly. Clone size is given for some rows only: seen once, a few or many times, or a class if the clone is expanded.

d_call: TRBD1; clone_size: few; j_call: TRBJ1-4; v_call: TRBV20-1; cdr3_aa: CSARDPRGRSEKLFF; cdr3_nt: TGCAGTGCTAGAGACCCCAGGGGGCGCAGTGAAAAACTGTTTTTT
d_call: -; clone_size: few; j_call: TRBJ1-3; v_call: TRBV9; cdr3_aa: CASSVAGFSGNTIYF; cdr3_nt: TGTGCCAGCAGCGTAGCCGGGTTCTCTGGAAACACCATATATTTT
d_call: TRBD1; clone_size: -; j_call: TRBJ1-4; v_call: TRBV7-2; cdr3_aa: CASSRGTATNEKLFF; cdr3_nt: TGTGCCAGCAGCCGAGGGACAGCAACTAATGAAAAACTGTTTTTT
d_call: TRBD2; clone_size: many; j_call: TRBJ2-1; v_call: TRBV20-1; cdr3_aa: CSAMTSGRWNEQFF; cdr3_nt: TGCAGTGCTATGACTAGCGGGAGGTGGAATGAGCAGTTCTTC
d_call: -; clone_size: many; j_call: TRBJ2-1; v_call: TRBV24-1; cdr3_aa: CATSDYSTGDEQFF; cdr3_nt: TGTGCCACCAGTGATTACTCCACCGGCGATGAGCAGTTCTTC
d_call: -; clone_size: many; j_call: TRBJ2-2; v_call: TRBV4-3; cdr3_aa: CASSQERVTGELFF; cdr3_nt: TGCGCCAGCAGCCAAGAAAGAGTTACCGGGGAGCTGTTTTTT
d_call: TRBD1; clone_size: -; j_call: TRBJ2-1; v_call: TRBV20-1; cdr3_aa: CSAWDRGYNEQFF; cdr3_nt: TGCAGTGCCTGGGACAGGGGTTACAATGAGCAGTTCTTC
d_call: TRBD1; clone_size: -; j_call: TRBJ1-5; v_call: TRBV20-1; cdr3_aa: CSALPTGGNQPQHF; cdr3_nt: TGCAGTGCCTTACCGACAGGGGGCAATCAGCCCCAGCATTTT
d_call: -; clone_size: -; j_call: TRBJ2-7; v_call: TRBV7-3; cdr3_aa: CASSSTGKLYEQYF; cdr3_nt: TGTGCCAGCAGCTCTACAGGGAAACTCTACGAGCAGTACTTC
d_call: -; clone_size: -; j_call: TRBJ2-2; v_call: TRBV9; cdr3_aa: CASSVEILGSGELFF; cdr3_nt: TGTGCCAGCAGCGTAGAGATACTAGGTTCCGGGGAGCTGTTTTTT
d_call: -; clone_size: few; j_call: TRBJ1-1; v_call: TRBV3-1; cdr3_aa: CASSQRDGRAEAFF; cdr3_nt: TGTGCCAGCAGCCAAAGGGACGGTAGGGCTGAAGCTTTCTTT
d_call: -; clone_size: many; j_call: TRBJ1-1; v_call: TRBV12-3/TRBV12-4; cdr3_aa: CASSPSGVNTEAFF; cdr3_nt: TGTGCCAGCAGCCCCAGCGGGGTAAACACTGAAGCTTTCTTT
d_call: -; clone_size: few; j_call: TRBJ2-2; v_call: TRBV11-3; cdr3_aa: CASSLSGGGTGELFF; cdr3_nt: TGTGCCAGCAGCTTAAGTGGGGGCGGCACCGGGGAGCTGTTTTTT
d_call: -; clone_size: many; j_call: TRBJ1-4; v_call: TRBV29-1; cdr3_aa: CSVEGEGNEKLFF; cdr3_nt: TGCAGCGTGGAGGGGGAGGGTAATGAAAAACTGTTTTTT
d_call: TRBD2; clone_size: few; j_call: TRBJ2-1; v_call: TRBV20-1; cdr3_aa: CSASSLAGGPNEQFF; cdr3_nt: TGCAGTGCTAGTAGTTTGGCGGGAGGGCCCAATGAGCAGTTCTTC
d_call: -; clone_size: many; j_call: TRBJ2-1; v_call: TRBV28; cdr3_aa: CASTSAGQSSSYNEQFF; cdr3_nt: TGTGCCAGCACCTCGGCGGGACAGTCGAGCTCCTACAATGAGCAGTTCTTC
d_call: TRBD1; clone_size: many; j_call: TRBJ2-5; v_call: TRBV29-1; cdr3_aa: CSVEKDRGVETQYF; cdr3_nt: TGCAGCGTTGAAAAGGACAGGGGCGTCGAGACCCAGTACTTC
d_call: TRBD1; clone_size: -; j_call: TRBJ1-1; v_call: TRBV24-1; cdr3_aa: CATSDPTPGGRNTEAFF; cdr3_nt: TGTGCCACCAGTGACCCAACTCCAGGGGGGAGGAACACTGAAGCTTTCTTT
d_call: -; clone_size: few; j_call: TRBJ1-1; v_call: TRBV12-3/TRBV12-4; cdr3_aa: CASSPPPGTEAFF; cdr3_nt: TGTGCCAGCAGCCCCCCCCCCGGGACTGAAGCTTTCTTT
d_call: TRBD1; clone_size: many; j_call: TRBJ2-7; v_call: TRBV20-1; cdr3_aa: CSARDLGDRAGYEQYF; cdr3_nt: TGCAGTGCTAGAGATCTAGGGGACAGGGCCGGATACGAGCAGTACTTC
d_call: TRBD1; clone_size: -; j_call: TRBJ2-1; v_call: TRBV5-6; cdr3_aa: CASSLRQGWGNEQFF; cdr3_nt: TGTGCCAGCAGCCTGCGACAGGGTTGGGGCAATGAGCAGTTCTTC
d_call: -; clone_size: -; j_call: TRBJ1-1; v_call: TRBV6-5; cdr3_aa: CASRRGAVNTEAFF; cdr3_nt: TGTGCCAGCAGGAGGGGCGCGGTTAACACTGAAGCTTTCTTT
d_call: -; clone_size: few; j_call: TRBJ2-3; v_call: TRBV12-5; cdr3_aa: CASGLNLDTQYF; cdr3_nt: TGTGCTAGTGGTTTGAATCTTGATACGCAGTATTTT
d_call: TRBD2; clone_size: -; j_call: TRBJ2-7; v_call: TRBV20-1; cdr3_aa: CSASHLARGGSYEQYF; cdr3_nt: TGCAGTGCTAGTCATCTCGCGCGCGGGGGATCCTACGAGCAGTACTTC
d_call: TRBD2; clone_size: -; j_call: TRBJ2-1; v_call: TRBV6-6; cdr3_aa: CASRAGLAGGNEQFF; cdr3_nt: TGTGCCAGCAGGGCCGGACTAGCGGGAGGCAATGAGCAGTTCTTC
d_call: TRBD1; clone_size: few; j_call: TRBJ1-1; v_call: TRBV20-1; cdr3_aa: CSAQDRANTEAFF; cdr3_nt: TGCAGTGCTCAGGACAGGGCGAACACTGAAGCTTTCTTT
d_call: TRBD1; clone_size: -; j_call: TRBJ1-2; v_call: TRBV20-1; cdr3_aa: CSARLTGTGDGYTF; cdr3_nt: TGCAGTGCTAGGCTGACCGGGACAGGGGACGGCTACACCTTC
d_call: -; clone_size: many; j_call: TRBJ2-5; v_call: TRBV29-1; cdr3_aa: CSVDGAGGKETQYF; cdr3_nt: TGCAGCGTTGACGGAGCGGGCGGGAAAGAGACCCAGTACTTC
d_call: -; clone_size: few; j_call: TRBJ1-5; v_call: TRBV11-2; cdr3_aa: CASSLDRGMPQHF; cdr3_nt: TGTGCCAGCAGCTTAGATAGGGGAATGCCCCAGCATTTT
d_call: TRBD1; clone_size: -; j_call: TRBJ1-1; v_call: TRBV12-3/TRBV12-4; cdr3_aa: CASSHRQGPMNTEAFF; cdr3_nt: TGTGCCAGCAGTCACCGACAGGGTCCCATGAACACTGAAGCTTTCTTT
d_call: TRBD1; clone_size: few; j_call: TRBJ2-5; v_call: TRBV7-6; cdr3_aa: CASSLGTGPGTQYF; cdr3_nt: TGTGCCAGCAGCTTAGGGACAGGCCCCGGGACCCAGTACTTC
d_call: -; clone_size: few; j_call: TRBJ2-1; v_call: TRBV14; cdr3_aa: CASSQFGVFSEQFF; cdr3_nt: TGTGCCAGCAGCCAATTTGGGGTTTTCAGTGAGCAGTTCTTC
d_call: TRBD1; clone_size: -; j_call: TRBJ1-6; v_call: TRBV6-1; cdr3_aa: CASSRQGVGNSPLHF; cdr3_nt: TGTGCCAGCAGCCGACAGGGTGTTGGTAATTCACCCCTCCACTTT
d_call: -; clone_size: many; j_call: TRBJ2-3; v_call: TRBV12-3/TRBV12-4; cdr3_aa: CASTFDEYTQYF; cdr3_nt: TGTGCCAGCACCTTTGATGAGTATACGCAGTATTTT
d_call: -; clone_size: few; j_call: TRBJ2-1; v_call: TRBV18; cdr3_aa: CASSPLERNNEQFF; cdr3_nt: TGTGCCAGCTCCCCACTAGAGCGCAACAATGAGCAGTTCTTC
d_call: TRBD1; clone_size: few; j_call: TRBJ2-7; v_call: TRBV5-1; cdr3_aa: CASSAWTGAYEQYF; cdr3_nt: TGCGCCAGCAGCGCCTGGACAGGGGCCTACGAGCAGTACTTC
d_call: TRBD1; clone_size: many; j_call: TRBJ2-7; v_call: TRBV6-2/TRBV6-3; cdr3_aa: CASSYTTGGYEQYF; cdr3_nt: TGTGCCAGCAGTTACACAACAGGGGGCTACGAGCAGTACTTC
d_call: TRBD2; clone_size: -; j_call: TRBJ2-5; v_call: TRBV9; cdr3_aa: CASSPRGEEGETQYF; cdr3_nt: TGTGCCAGCAGCCCCCGGGGGGAGGAGGGGGAGACCCAGTACTTC